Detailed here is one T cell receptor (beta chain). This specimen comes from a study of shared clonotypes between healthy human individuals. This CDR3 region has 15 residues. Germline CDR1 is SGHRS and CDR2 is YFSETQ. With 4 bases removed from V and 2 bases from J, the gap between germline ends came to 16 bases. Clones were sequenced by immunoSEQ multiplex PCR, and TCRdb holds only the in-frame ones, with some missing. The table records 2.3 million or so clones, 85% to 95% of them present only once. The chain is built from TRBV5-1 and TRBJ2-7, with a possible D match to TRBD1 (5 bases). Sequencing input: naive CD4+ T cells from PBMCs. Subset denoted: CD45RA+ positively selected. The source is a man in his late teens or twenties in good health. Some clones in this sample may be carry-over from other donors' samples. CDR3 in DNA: TGCGCCAGCAGCCTTGACAGACCGATTACCTACGAGCAGTACTTC. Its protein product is CASSLDRPITYEQYF.